This T cell receptor (beta chain) was sequenced in a study of tumor-infiltrating lymphocytes in primary liver carcinoma. Study-wide results and limits: Tumor tissue displayed a significantly greater top-250-clone fraction than blood (p = 0.039).

Trimming took 2 bases from V and 2 from J, leaving 15 bases between them. There are 17 residues in the CDR3. Germline values: CDR1 SGHNT, CDR2 YENEEA. Details on this clonotype: Its cognate antigen is unknown.

From about 19-30 mg of unsorted bulk tissue, DNA and RNA were co-extracted together. The patients had histopathologically diagnosed primary liver carcinoma, and their disease was treated by surgical resection. TCR beta cDNA was prepared out of 450 to 500 ng total RNA by means of a constant-region primer. ARM-PCR was slightly modified, and three nested multiplex PCR rounds with it gave rise to the TCR beta libraries. The first two PCR rounds used TRBV1-TRBV30 forward primers with a C-beta reverse primer, 9 to 10 cycles each. TCRdb re-analysed the multiplex PCR reads in MiXCR, keeping a single row per CDR3 protein. This sample yields some 21,000 distinct CDR3 sequences, of which over 60% are seen a single time; 35% to 50% belongs to the top ten.

The sequence came from a woman in her twenties or thirties with primary liver carcinoma and hepatitis B virus infection. The sequenced material came from liver tumor tissue from sampling region 1. Subset meaning: tumor region T1, superior pole. The V and J genes are TRBV11-3 and TRBJ2-2; weak D call: TRBD2 (6 bases). The CDR3 region has the DNA TGTGCCAGCAGCTTAAGTGCTAGCGCCTTTAACACCGGGGAGCTGTTTTTT. This translates into CASSLSASAFNTGELFF.